The 32 T cell receptor beta chains below come from one sample, sequenced in a study of vaccination effects on CD4 cells after COVID-19. ViraFEST assay sequencing came after antigen-specific CD4+ T cells were expanded with viral peptide pools. With more than 9 days of culture completed, CD4+ T cells were isolated. Recipients of the vaccine had no prior SARS-CoV-2 infection and negative nucleocapsid antibodies. TCRdb's copy holds only in-frame clones and misses some; the assay was immunoSEQ multiplex PCR. The sample holds about 41,000 clones, 77% seen once. Their antigens remain unidentified. The source was CD4+ T cells from PBMCs cultured with HCoV-NL63 spike peptides, collected before COVID-19 vaccination. The receptors derive from a human donor who received a COVID-19 vaccine.

The chain combines TRBV19 with TRBJ1-4, with 8 bases aligning to TRBD1. V dropped 11 bases and J dropped 5; count of bases not matched to a gene: 7. From germline, CDR1 is LNHDA and CDR2 SQIVND (reference sequence). The CDR3 contains 13 residues. The CDR3 sequence is CAVGTGGNEKLFF. The DNA for the CDR3 is TGTGCCGTTGGGACAGGCGGGAATGAAAAACTGTTTTTT.

This clone was observed a handful of times. The gene calls are TRBV5-4 and TRBJ2-1; unclear D gene. The CDR3 is made up of 15 amino acids. The ends were cut back, 5 bases at V and 0 bases at J, with 12 bases in the middle. CDR1 and CDR2 (germline): SGHNT, YYREEE (reference sequence). The CDR3 here is CASRGGESSYNEQFF. The CDR3, as DNA: TGTGCCAGCAGGGGTGGGGAAAGCTCCTACAATGAGCAGTTCTTC.

This clone showed up just a few times. The rearrangement uses TRBV7-9 and TRBJ2-2; no firm D call. Trimming removed 3 bases from V and 6 bases from J, with 5 bases in between. Germline CDR1 is SEHNR and CDR2 is FQNEAQ (reference sequence). This CDR3 is 12 amino acids long. The CDR3 sequence: CASSLDPGELFF. CDR3 nucleotide sequence: TGTGCCAGCAGCTTGGACCCCGGGGAGCTGTTTTTT. Filled out from reference TRBV7-9 and TRBJ2-2, the complete variable domain reads DTGVSQNPRHKITKRGQNVTFRCDPISEHNRLYWYRQTLGQGPEFLTYFQNEAQLEKSRLLSDRFSAERPKGSFSTLEIQRTEQGDSAMYLCASSLDPGELFFGEGSRLTVL.

The chain combines TRBV4-3 with TRBJ1-2; D unclear. From germline, CDR1 is LGHNA and CDR2 YSLEER. The CDR3 contains 13 residues. The V end lost 4 bases, the J end lost 3 bases, and 9 bases lay between the germline ends. CDR3 DNA: TGCGCCAGCAGCCGGGAAGAACACTATGGCTACACCTTC. It encodes CASSREEHYGYTF.

This rearrangement joins TRBV6-6 to TRBJ1-1; TRBD1 matches at 12 bases. J lost 0 bases, V lost 6 bases, and 5 bases had no gene match. This CDR3 region has 16 residues. Looked up from germline, CDR1 is MNHNY and CDR2 is SVGAGI (reference sequence). This CDR3 reads CASRGQGARMNTEAFF. The CDR3 DNA sequence: TGTGCCAGCAGGGGACAGGGGGCTAGGATGAACACTGAAGCTTTCTTT.

The chain couples TRBV29-1 to TRBJ2-3; 8 nucleotides align to TRBD1. Trimming cost V 6 bases and J 4 bases; bases outside gene matches: 0. Germline CDR1 reads SQVTM; CDR2 reads ANQGSEA. The CDR3 length is 11 residues. CDR3 nucleotide sequence: TGCAGCGTACAGGGGGCAGATACGCAGTATTTT. Encoded protein: CSVQGADTQYF.

The chain combines TRBV19 with TRBJ1-5; 8 bases map to TRBD1. Germline-derived CDR1 and CDR2 are LNHDA and SQIVND (reference sequence). This CDR3 has 15 residues. V trimming: 7 bases; J trimming: 7 bases; junction bases outside the gene matches: 12. CDR3 amino acids: CASTPTGVRGQPQHF. DNA of the CDR3: TGTGCCAGTACCCCGACAGGGGTTCGGGGACAGCCCCAGCATTTT. The full variable domain, completed using reference TRBV19 and TRBJ1-5, is DGGITQSPKYLFRKEGQNVTLSCEQNLNHDAMYWYRQDPGQGLRLIYYSQIVNDFQKGDIAEGYSVSREKKESFPLTVTSAQKNPTAFYLCASTPTGVRGQPQHFGDGTRLSIL.

The chain has TRBV27 and TRBJ2-3, with TRBD2 identical over 10 bases. Germline-derived CDR1 and CDR2 are MNHEY and SMNVEV (reference sequence). V dropped 1 base and J dropped 2; count of bases not matched to a gene: 6. The CDR3 has 17 amino acids. The CDR3 region has the DNA TGTGCCAGCAGTTTATGGGCTAGCGGGGGCCTCACAGATACGCAGTATTTT. Protein sequence: CASSLWASGGLTDTQYF.

The J gene is TRBJ1-1, the V gene TRBV29-1; 9 bases are shared with TRBD1. Germline V CDR1 and CDR2: SQVTM, ANQGSEA. The CDR3 extends over 13 amino acids. The trim removed 7 bases at V and 9 bases at J, leaving 12 bases unmatched. The CDR3 protein is CSALPGQGGKAFF. The CDR3 DNA is TGCAGCGCCTTACCGGGACAGGGAGGAAAAGCTTTCTTT.

The chain recombines TRBV5-8 with TRBJ1-3; possibly TRBD1 for D (5 bases). Trimming cost V 4 bases and J 9 bases, with 14 bases left between them. The CDR3 runs 13 residues. From germline, CDR1 is SGHTS and CDR2 YDEGEE. CDR3 sequence reads: CASSRDLGPTIYF. The CDR3 DNA follows: TGTGCCAGCAGCCGCGATTTGGGGCCCACCATATATTTT.

The chain uses TRBV30 and TRBJ2-5; 9 bases are shared with TRBD2. The CDR3 has 14 amino acids. Germline assignment: CDR1 GTSNPN and CDR2 SVGIG (reference sequence). V gave up 3 bases and J gave up 4 bases; unmatched junction bases: 6. CDR3 in amino acids: CAWRSAGGLETQYF. DNA of the CDR3: TGTGCCTGGAGATCGGCGGGGGGGCTAGAGACCCAGTACTTC. Combining the CDR3 with reference TRBV30 and TRBJ2-5 gives the whole variable domain SQTIHQWPATLVQPVGSPLSLECTVEGTSNPNLYWYRQAAGRGLQLLFYSVGIGQISSEVPQNLSASRPQDRQFILSSKKLLLSDSGFYLCAWRSAGGLETQYFGPGTRLLVL.

The chain joins TRBV5-5 to TRBJ1-4, with 7 bases identical to TRBD1. The CDR3 contains 15 residues. V was pared by 1 base and J by 4 bases, with 4 bases of the junction left unmatched. Germline lookup yields CDR1 SGHKS and CDR2 YYEKEE (reference sequence). CDR3: CASSLRQGFNEKLFF. The CDR3 DNA reads TGTGCCAGCAGCTTGCGACAGGGCTTTAATGAAAAACTGTTTTTT.

The chain recombines TRBV4-3 with TRBJ1-2; D gene ambiguous. Germline assignment: CDR1 LGHNA and CDR2 YSLEER. V was shortened by 7 bases and J by 8 bases, with 14 bases between the two germline ends. CDR3 length: 12 residues. The CDR3, as DNA: TGCGCCAGCATTGGGGAGAAAGGCGGCTACACCTTC. Protein sequence: CASIGEKGGYTF.

J is TRBJ1-4 and V is TRBV5-5; tentative D call: TRBD1 (5 bases). Trimming left V 0 bases short and J 11 bases short, with 17 bases between. The CDR3 totals 15 residues. CDR1 SGHKS and CDR2 YYEKEE come from the germline V gene (reference sequence). The CDR3 loop is CASSLEVAGKGKLFF. The CDR3 DNA follows: TGTGCCAGCAGCTTGGAGGTTGCCGGTAAGGGGAAACTGTTTTTT.

The DNA of the CDR3 is TGTGCCAGCAGCTCTCTCGGGGTATATGGCTACACCTTC. Translation gives CASSSLGVYGYTF. The chain employs TRBV11-2 and TRBJ1-2; D is unresolved. Germline V gene lookup returns CDR1 SGHAT and CDR2 FQNNGV. The CDR3 is 13 amino acids. Trimming cost V 4 bases and J 5 bases, with 11 bases left between them.

CDR3 nucleotides: TGTGCCAGCTCCCCCTTGGGCCCCGGGGGAAACACCATATATTTT. Translation gives CASSPLGPGGNTIYF. The chain employs TRBV18 and TRBJ1-3; D remains ambiguous. The CDR3 is made up of 15 amino acids. Germline CDR1 reads KGHSH; CDR2 reads LQKENI. The V and J ends lost 6 bases and 4 bases respectively, with 16 bases between them.

This chain connects TRBV9 to TRBJ2-5; tentatively, D is TRBD1 or TRBD2 (6 bases each). Deletions cut 0 bases from V and 1 base from J, with 16 bases between. This CDR3 is 17 amino acids long. CDR1 is SGDLS and CDR2 is YYNGEE in the germline V gene. In DNA form, the CDR3 reads TGTGCCAGCAGCGTAGCCGGAGGAGGGACAAGCCAAGAGACCCAGTACTTC. It yields the protein CASSVAGGGTSQETQYF.

The chain uses TRBV11-3 and TRBJ2-1; weak D call: TRBD1 (5 bases). The CDR3 runs to 13 residues. The germline V gene encodes CDR1 SGHNT and CDR2 YENEEA. Trimming shortened V by 5 bases and J by 10 bases, and 15 bases separated the two germline ends. CDR3 in amino acids: CASSPRGLGEQFF. CDR3 nucleotide sequence: TGTGCCAGCAGCCCTAGGGGATTGGGCGAGCAGTTCTTC.

The chain links TRBV10-3 to TRBJ2-1; the match to TRBD1 covers 7 bases. The length of the CDR3 is 16 residues. CDR1 and CDR2 from the germline V gene are ENHRY and SYGVKD. V was pared by 7 bases and J by 3 bases, with 12 bases of the junction left unmatched. CDR3 in DNA: TGTGCCATCACTGCACGAACAGGGGAATACTACAATGAGCAGTTCTTC. Translated: CAITARTGEYYNEQFF.

This clone was observed a handful of times. V and J are TRBV10-1 and TRBJ2-2; 8 bases map to TRBD1. V lost 6 bases and J lost 4; bases outside the gene matches: 7. The CDR3 consists of 15 residues. The germline CDR1 and CDR2 sequences are WNHNN and SYGVQD (reference sequence). CDR3 amino acids: CASSETGAGTGELFF. CDR3 DNA sequence: TGCGCCAGCAGCGAGACAGGGGCAGGCACCGGGGAGCTGTTTTTT.

Only one count was recorded for this clone. J is TRBJ1-5 and V is TRBV19; D remains ambiguous. CDR1 and CDR2 (germline): LNHDA, SQIVND (reference sequence). V lost 3 bases to trimming and J lost 4 bases, with 7 bases between them. CDR3 length: 13 residues. DNA for the CDR3: TGTGCCAGTAGTATTATATTGAATCAGCCCCAGCATTTT. It encodes CASSIILNQPQHF.

This chain uses TRBV2 with TRBJ1-4; D possibly corresponds to TRBD1 (5 bases). Trimming removed 2 bases from V and 6 bases from J, with 13 bases in between. CDR3 length: 15 amino acids. CDR1 and CDR2 (germline): SNHLY, FYNNEI. CDR3 in DNA: TGTGCCAGCAGTGAAAAACCCCGGGGCGATGAAAAACTGTTTTTT. This codes for CASSEKPRGDEKLFF.

CDR3 loop: CASRGRAGRGTDTQYF. The CDR3 DNA is TGTGCCAGCAGAGGCCGGGCGGGGAGGGGCACAGATACGCAGTATTTT. The chain is built from TRBV2 and TRBJ2-3; 7 nucleotides agree with TRBD2. The CDR3 totals 16 residues. Germline values: CDR1 SNHLY, CDR2 FYNNEI. Unmatched junction bases numbered 10, after V lost 6 bases and J lost 1 base.

The chain uses TRBV20-1 and TRBJ1-2; 7 bases agree with TRBD1. CDR1 DFQATT and CDR2 SNEGSKA come from the germline V gene (reference sequence). This CDR3 has 11 amino acids. In DNA form, the CDR3 reads TGCGGGTCCCGACAGGGTTATGGCTACACCTTC. Translated, it gives CGSRQGYGYTF.

This clone has only a few counts. The chain couples TRBV28 to TRBJ1-1; no clear D. V gave up 7 bases and J gave up 4 bases, with 10 bases separating them. Germline assignment: CDR1 MDHEN and CDR2 SYDVKM. The CDR3 has 12 residues. The CDR3 coding sequence is TGTGCCAGCATTGGGGATGGCACTGAAGCTTTCTTT. Translating it yields CASIGDGTEAFF.

The CDR3 protein is CASTRGTNQETQYF. The DNA of the CDR3 is TGTGCCAGCACCCGAGGGACGAATCAAGAGACCCAGTACTTC. This rearrangement joins TRBV7-8 to TRBJ2-5; D is possibly TRBD1 or TRBD2 (5 bases each). The CDR3 runs 14 residues. CDR1 is SGHVS and CDR2 is FQNEAQ in the germline V gene. The V end lost 7 bases, the J end lost 2 bases, and 14 bases lay between the germline ends.

The chain joins TRBV9 to TRBJ1-2; 12 nucleotides line up with TRBD1. Losses at the gene ends were 3 bases for V and 7 bases for J; bases not matched to a gene: 7. CDR1 and CDR2 (germline): SGDLS, YYNGEE. The CDR3 totals 15 residues. The CDR3 reads CASSAPGQGAAGYTF. DNA for the CDR3: TGTGCCAGCAGCGCACCGGGACAGGGGGCGGCTGGCTACACCTTC.

The gene calls are TRBV27 and TRBJ2-6; D remains unclear. This CDR3 is 14 amino acids long. The ends were cut back, 4 bases at V and 1 base at J, with 5 bases in the middle. Germline assignment: CDR1 MNHEY and CDR2 SMNVEV (reference sequence). CDR3: CASSYSSGANVLTF. CDR3 DNA: TGTGCCAGCAGTTATTCATCTGGGGCCAACGTCCTGACTTTC.

The V gene is TRBV21-1, the J gene TRBJ2-1. TRBV21-1 is given as a pseudogene. This CDR3 contains 15 residues. This CDR3 reads CASSTCPATYNEQFF. The DNA for the CDR3 is TGTGCCAGCAGCACCTGTCCCGCCACCTACAATGAGCAGTTCTTC.

This chain connects TRBV24-1 to TRBJ2-2; TRBD1 or TRBD2 may be the D gene (5 bases each). CDR3 length equals 17 residues. Trimming left V 3 bases short and J 0 bases short, with 13 bases between. Germline assignment: CDR1 KGHDR and CDR2 SFDVKD. CDR3 region: CATSDLSGDANTGELFF. In DNA, the CDR3 is TGTGCCACCAGTGATCTCTCCGGGGACGCGAACACCGGGGAGCTGTTTTTT.

The gene calls are TRBV7-2 and TRBJ2-5, with TRBD2 matching 8 bases. CDR1 is SGHTA and CDR2 is FQGNSA in the germline V gene. With 5 bases clipped from V and 5 bases from J, the junction kept 7 bases outside the gene matches. The CDR3 is 14 residues long. The DNA of the CDR3 is TGTGCCAGCAGCCACCAGGGCGGGGGGGAGACCCAGTACTTC. Translating gives CASSHQGGGETQYF.

Only one count was recorded for this clone. The genes are TRBV3-1 (or the pseudogene TRBV3-2) and TRBJ2-7; possible D gene TRBD1, 5 bases. The germline V and J ends were trimmed by 3 bases and 0 bases, with 12 bases remaining between them. Germline V gives CDR1 LGHDT, CDR2 YNNKEL (reference sequence). The CDR3 is 15 residues long. CDR3 loop: CASSQGTGFSYEQYV. Here the CDR3 DNA reads TGTGCCAGCAGCCAGGGAACAGGCTTCTCCTACGAGCAGTACGTC.